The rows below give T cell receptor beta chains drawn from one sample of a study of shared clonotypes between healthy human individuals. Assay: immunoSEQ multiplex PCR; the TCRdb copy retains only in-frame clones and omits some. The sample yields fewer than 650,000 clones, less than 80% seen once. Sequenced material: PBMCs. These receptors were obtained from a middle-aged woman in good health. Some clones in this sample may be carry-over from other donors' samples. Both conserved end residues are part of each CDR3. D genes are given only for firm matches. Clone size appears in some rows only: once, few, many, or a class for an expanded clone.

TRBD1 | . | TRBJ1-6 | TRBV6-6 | CASSPQGANSPLHF | TGTGCCAGCAGTCCGCAGGGGGCTAATTCACCCCTCCACTTT
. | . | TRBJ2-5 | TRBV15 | CATSRDIEVQYF | TGTGCCACCAGCAGAGATATCGAGGTCCAGTACTTC
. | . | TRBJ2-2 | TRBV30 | CAWALRVTGELFF | TGTGCCTGGGCTCTAAGAGTCACCGGGGAGCTGTTTTTT
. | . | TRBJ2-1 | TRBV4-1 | CASSQDGASEQFF | TGCGCCAGCAGCCAAGATGGGGCAAGTGAGCAGTTCTTC
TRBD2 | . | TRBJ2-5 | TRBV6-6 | CASSNAGTSGKETQYF | TGTGCCAGCAGCAACGCGGGGACTAGCGGAAAAGAGACCCAGTACTTC
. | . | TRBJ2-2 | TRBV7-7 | CASSLARNTGELFF | TGTGCCAGCAGCTTAGCTCGGAACACCGGGGAGCTGTTTTTT
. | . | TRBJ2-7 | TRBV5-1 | CASSLAQGSSYEQYF | TGCGCCAGCAGCTTGGCCCAGGGGAGCTCCTACGAGCAGTACTTC
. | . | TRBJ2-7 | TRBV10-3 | CAIKDSIYEQYF | TGTGCCATCAAAGACAGTATCTACGAGCAGTACTTC
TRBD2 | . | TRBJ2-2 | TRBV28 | CASSVAGVSNTGELFF | TGTGCCAGCAGCGTAGCGGGAGTCTCGAACACCGGGGAGCTGTTTTTT
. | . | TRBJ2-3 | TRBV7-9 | CASSFYTDTQYF | TGTGCCAGCAGCTTCTACACAGATACGCAGTATTTT
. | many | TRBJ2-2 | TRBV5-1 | CASTSGTGELFF | TGCGCCAGTACCTCGGGGACCGGGGAGCTGTTTTTT
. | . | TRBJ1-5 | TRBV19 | CASSIRPPGGNQPQHF | TGTGCCAGTAGTATCCGACCTCCAGGCGGCAATCAGCCCCAGCATTTT
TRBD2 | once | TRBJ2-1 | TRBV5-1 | CASSLALGPSGISYNEQFF | TGCGCCAGCAGCTTGGCATTGGGGCCTAGCGGGATCTCCTACAATGAGCAGTTCTTC
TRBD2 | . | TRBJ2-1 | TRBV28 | CASSLLPTGGLNEQFF | TGTGCCAGCAGTTTACTTCCCACGGGAGGGCTTAATGAGCAGTTCTTC
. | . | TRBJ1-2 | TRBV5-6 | CASSLGGPLVIGYTF | TGTGCCAGCAGCTTGGGTGGCCCCCTTGTCATCGGCTACACCTTC
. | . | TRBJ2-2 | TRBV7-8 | CASSLSGARANTGELFF | TGTGCCAGCAGCTTATCGGGAGCGAGAGCTAACACCGGGGAGCTGTTTTTT
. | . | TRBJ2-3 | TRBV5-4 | CASSSPTGTDTQYF | TGTGCCAGCAGCTCGCCGACTGGCACAGATACGCAGTATTTT
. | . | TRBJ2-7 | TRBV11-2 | CASSLQADSFYEQYF | TGTGCCAGCAGCTTACAGGCAGATTCTTTCTACGAGCAGTACTTC
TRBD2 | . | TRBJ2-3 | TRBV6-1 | CATRLAGSTDTQYF | TGTGCCACCCGACTAGCGGGAAGCACAGATACGCAGTATTTT
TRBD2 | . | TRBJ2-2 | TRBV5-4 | CASSSGINTGELFF | TGTGCCAGCTCTAGCGGGATTAACACCGGGGAGCTGTTTTTT
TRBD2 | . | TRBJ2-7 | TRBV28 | CASSFLPSGISYEQYF | TGTGCCAGCAGTTTCCTCCCTAGCGGGATTTCCTACGAGCAGTACTTC
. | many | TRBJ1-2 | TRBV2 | CASSADGIYGYTF | TGTGCCAGCAGTGCCGACGGGATTTATGGCTACACCTTC